These 2 T cell receptor beta chains originate from one sample sequenced in a study of cytomegalovirus exposure and HLA in healthy donors. 13 Jbeta primers and 60 Vbeta primers were used for the PCR. Profiled with immunoSEQ multiplex PCR; TCRdb holds only in-frame clones, not every one. The sample has about 180,000 clones; about four fifths are singletons. Specimen: PBMCs. These receptors were taken from a man younger than 40 in good health and CMV-seropositive.

The chain has TRBV6-5 and TRBJ2-7; tentatively, D is TRBD1 (6 bases). CDR1 and CDR2 from the germline V gene are MNHEY and SVGAGI. This CDR3 is built from 14 residues. Trimming removed 6 bases at V and 4 bases at J, with 16 bases between. Here the CDR3 reads CASSPRTAAYEQYF. The CDR3 bases are TGTGCCAGCAGCCCGAGGACAGCCGCGTACGAGCAGTACTTC.

The chain couples TRBV7-9 to TRBJ2-5; D may be TRBD1 (6 bases). The V gene lost 5 bases and the J gene lost 3 bases, with 7 bases spanning the gap. This CDR3 has 12 amino acids. Germline V lookup: CDR1 SEHNR, CDR2 FQNEAQ (reference sequence). CDR3 bases: TGTGCCAGCAGCCGGACAGAAGAGACCCAGTACTTC. This encodes CASSRTEETQYF.